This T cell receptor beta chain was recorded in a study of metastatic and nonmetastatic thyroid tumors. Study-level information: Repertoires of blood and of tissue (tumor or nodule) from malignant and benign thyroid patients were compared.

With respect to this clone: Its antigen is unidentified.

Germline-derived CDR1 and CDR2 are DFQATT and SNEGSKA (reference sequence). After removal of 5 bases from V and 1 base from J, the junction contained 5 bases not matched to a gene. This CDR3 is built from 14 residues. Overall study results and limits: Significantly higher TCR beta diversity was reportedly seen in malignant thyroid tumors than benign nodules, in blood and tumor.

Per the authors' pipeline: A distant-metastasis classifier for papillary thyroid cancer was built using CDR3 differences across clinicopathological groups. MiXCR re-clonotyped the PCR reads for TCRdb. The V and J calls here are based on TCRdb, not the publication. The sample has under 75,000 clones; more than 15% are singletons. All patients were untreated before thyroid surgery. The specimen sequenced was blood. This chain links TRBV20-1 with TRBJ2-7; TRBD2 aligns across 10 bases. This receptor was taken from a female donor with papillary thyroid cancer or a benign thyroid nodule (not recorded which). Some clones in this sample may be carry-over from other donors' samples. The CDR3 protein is CSAPRLAGSYEQYF. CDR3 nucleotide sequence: TGCAGTGCTCCAAGACTAGCGGGTTCCTACGAGCAGTACTTC.